These 13 T cell receptor beta chains were all obtained from the same sample, sequenced in a study of CD8+CD57+ T cells in acquired aplastic anemia (dated by TCRdb to 2017 to 2018). The reads were generated on an Illumina HiSeq 2000. Profiling of TCR beta VDJ combinations and CDR3 sequences used genomic DNA as the template. In-frame beta chains were kept once TCRdb had trimmed the public reads at Q25 with fastp and called clones with MiXCR. Every CDR3 protein is listed once, alongside the most common genes and DNA of its rows. The sample has about 170,000 distinct CDR3 sequences on record, roughly 63% of them singletons. The ten top clones hold under 60% of the sample. Sequencing was done on a sample of sorted CD4+, CD8+, or CD8+CD57+ T cells (not recorded which) from PBMCs. The receptors were gathered from a human donor in good health.

This chain joins TRBV19 and TRBJ1-1; D gene ambiguous. Germline CDR1 LNHDA, CDR2 SQIVND (reference sequence). This CDR3 is built from 13 residues. The V and J ends lost 5 bases and 2 bases respectively, with 9 bases between them. CDR3 in amino acids: CASSSWGNTEAFF. DNA of the CDR3: TGTGCCAGTAGTTCTTGGGGTAACACTGAAGCTTTCTTT.

The chain joins TRBV20-1 to TRBJ2-7; either TRBD1 or TRBD2 may fit D (5 bases each). The length of the CDR3 is 13 residues. Germline V gene data show CDR1 as DFQATT and CDR2 as SNEGSKA (reference sequence). Trimming took off 5 bases at V and 1 base at J, with 12 bases between the two ends. The CDR3 DNA reads TGCAGTGCTTATCCGGGACCTTCCTACGAGCAGTACTTC. Protein product: CSAYPGPSYEQYF.

The CDR3 protein is CSARSSGWTSYNEQFF. CDR3 sequence (DNA): TGCAGTGCTAGAAGTTCAGGTTGGACTTCCTACAATGAGCAGTTCTTC. This chain connects TRBV20-1 to TRBJ2-1; the D gene is possibly TRBD2 (5 bases). The germline V gene encodes CDR1 DFQATT and CDR2 SNEGSKA (reference sequence). CDR3 size: 16 residues. With 2 bases removed from V and 1 base from J, the gap between germline ends came to 15 bases.

This clonotype was seen more than once but under ten times. The rearrangement joins TRBV19 to TRBJ1-3, with a tentative D call TRBD1 (5 bases). This CDR3 contains 16 residues. V was pared by 4 bases and J by 0 bases, with 13 bases between. Germline lookup yields CDR1 LNHDA and CDR2 SQIVND (reference sequence). The CDR3 DNA reads TGTGCCAGTAGTACAATCTCCGGGGGCTCTGGAAACACCATATATTTT. Translation gives CASSTISGGSGNTIYF.

The table lists this clonotype with a few counts. The chain links TRBV30 to TRBJ1-2, with 10 bases lining up with TRBD1. Per germline, CDR1 GTSNPN and CDR2 SVGIG (reference sequence). With V trimmed by 2 bases and J by 7 bases, 7 bases remained unmatched. This CDR3 region has 14 residues. The CDR3 spells CAWSRDRGPSGYTF. The CDR3 DNA reads TGTGCCTGGAGTAGGGACAGGGGCCCTTCTGGCTACACCTTC.

The genes are TRBV7-3 and TRBJ2-3, with D maybe TRBD2 (5 bases). The CDR3 runs to 16 residues. The V gene's germline CDR1 is SGHTA and CDR2 FQGTGA. V was pared by 1 base and J by 8 bases, with 19 bases between. The CDR3 DNA sequence: TGTGCCAGCAGCTTAAGTGGGTCCAACCCGGGGAGTACGCAGTATTTT. Protein product: CASSLSGSNPGSTQYF.

The rearrangement uses TRBV19 and TRBJ1-1; 7 bases are a match to TRBD1. The CDR3 is 14 amino acids. Germline loops: CDR1 LNHDA, CDR2 SQIVND (reference sequence). V lost 6 bases and J lost 4; bases outside the gene matches: 8. The CDR3: CASRLDREVTEAFF. CDR3 nucleotide sequence: TGTGCCAGTAGACTTGACAGGGAGGTCACTGAAGCTTTCTTT.

The sample holds a few counts of this clonotype. The chain recombines TRBV5-5 with TRBJ2-1; D gene uncertain. Per germline, CDR1 SGHKS and CDR2 YYEKEE (reference sequence). V was cut by 4 bases and J by 0 bases, with 11 bases left in between. The CDR3 extends over 15 amino acids. CDR3 sequence: CASSKELSSYNEQFF. CDR3 in DNA: TGTGCCAGCAGCAAGGAACTAAGCTCCTACAATGAGCAGTTCTTC.

In its sample, this clonotype was seen once. This chain uses TRBV5-1 with TRBJ1-1, with D possibly matching TRBD1 (6 bases). CDR1 and CDR2 (germline): SGHRS, YFSETQ. Trimming took 0 bases from V and 6 from J, leaving 6 bases between them. This CDR3 is 12 amino acids long. Here the CDR3 DNA reads TGCGCCAGCAGCTTGGAGGGGGCTGAAGCTTTCTTT. Translation gives CASSLEGAEAFF.

The V and J genes are TRBV10-1 and TRBJ2-5; D remains unclear. CDR1 is WNHNN and CDR2 is SYGVQD in the germline V gene (reference sequence). V gave up 2 bases and J gave up 5 bases, with 3 bases separating them. This CDR3 region has 11 residues. CDR3 sequence: CASSEMETQYF. The CDR3 DNA reads TGCGCCAGCAGTGAGATGGAGACCCAGTACTTC.

At least ten counts were recorded for this clonotype. This chain uses TRBV5-1 with TRBJ2-7; the match to TRBD1 covers 9 bases. Germline V gives CDR1 SGHRS, CDR2 YFSETQ. The CDR3 is made up of 13 amino acids. Trimming cost V 4 bases and J 6 bases; bases outside gene matches: 5. In DNA, the CDR3 is TGCGCCAGCAGCCAGACAGGGGGAGGCGAGCAGTACTTC. This sequence encodes CASSQTGGGEQYF.

This clonotype was recorded only once. The chain couples TRBV7-2 to TRBJ1-1; possible D gene TRBD1, 6 bases. V was cut by 0 bases and J by 5 bases, with 16 bases left in between. Per germline, CDR1 SGHTA and CDR2 FQGNSA. This CDR3 spans 16 amino acids. Written as DNA, the CDR3 is TGTGCCAGCAGCTTAGCGCTTACGGCCAGGGGAACTGAAGCTTTCTTT. It encodes CASSLALTARGTEAFF.

This clonotype was detected ten times or more. The chain uses TRBV4-1 and TRBJ2-5, with 8 bases aligning to TRBD2. The CDR3 has 16 amino acids. V trimming: 4 bases; J trimming: 4 bases; junction bases outside the gene matches: 11. Germline V CDR1 and CDR2: MGHRA, YSYEKL. CDR3 nucleotides: TGCGCCAGCAGCCCAGAAGGCGGGAGGCGGGGAGAGACCCAGTACTTC. Translation gives CASSPEGGRRGETQYF.